This T cell receptor (beta chain) was found in a study of T-cell reconstitution after alpha-beta-depleted transplantation in children. The library targeted TCRbeta and was prepared with unique molecular identifiers. One entry per CDR3 protein results from TCRdb running MiXCR on the PCR reads. The sample gives just under 550,000 distinct CDR3 sequences, 18% of which show up once; approximately 3% is in the top ten. This CDR3 is built from 17 residues. Trimming took 1 base from V and 1 from J; bases not matched to a gene: 7. CDR1 LGHDT and CDR2 YNNKEL come from the germline V gene (reference sequence).

The rearrangement links TRBV3-1 to TRBJ1-3; the match to TRBD1 covers 7 bases. The input for sequencing was PBMCs from the stem cell graft donor, taken from the stem cell graft. The TCR comes from a human donor who donated a stem cell graft to a child with acute lymphoblastic leukemia. CDR3 loop: CASSQGLQGRSGNTIYF. CDR3 DNA sequence: TGTGCCAGCAGCCAAGGACTACAGGGGCGGTCTGGAAACACCATATATTTT.